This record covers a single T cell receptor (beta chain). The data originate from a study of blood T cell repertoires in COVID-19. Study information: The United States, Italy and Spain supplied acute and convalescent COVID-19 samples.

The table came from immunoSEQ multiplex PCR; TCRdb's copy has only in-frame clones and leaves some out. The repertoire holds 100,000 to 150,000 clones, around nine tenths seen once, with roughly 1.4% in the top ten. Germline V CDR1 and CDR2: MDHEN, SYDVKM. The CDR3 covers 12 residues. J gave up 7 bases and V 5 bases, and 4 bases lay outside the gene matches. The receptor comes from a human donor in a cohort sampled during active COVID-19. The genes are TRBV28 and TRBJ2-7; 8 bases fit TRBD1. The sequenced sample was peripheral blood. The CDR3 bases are TGTGCCAGCAGTCTCGGACAGGGTGAGCAGTACTTC. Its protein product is CASSLGQGEQYF. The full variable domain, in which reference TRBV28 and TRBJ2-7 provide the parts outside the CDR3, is DVKVTQSSRYLVKRTGEKVFLECVQDMDHENMFWYRQDPGLGLRLIYFSYDVKMKEKGDIPEGYSVSREKKERFSLILESASTNQTSMYLCASSLGQGEQYFGPGTRLTVT.